A selection of T cell receptor beta chains follows, all from one sample in a study of T cell responses to AZD1222 COVID-19 vaccine. Some clones are missing from TCRdb's copy, which holds only in-frame ones; the method was immunoSEQ multiplex PCR. The sample records approximately 110,000 clones, 75% to 90% being singletons. Sequenced material: peripheral blood, taken 28 days after the second AZD1222 dose. The receptors come from an adult who received the AZD1222 COVID-19 vaccine. The CDR3 runs from the conserved cysteine through the conserved F or W. D genes are given only for firm matches. Size is stated for part of the rows, as once, few or many counts, or as a class when the clone is expanded.

cdr3_aa: CASSTFGPDEQYF; cdr3_nt: TGCGCCAGCAGCACCTTCGGTCCCGACGAGCAGTACTTC; j_call: TRBJ2-7; v_call: TRBV5-1; d_call: NA; clone_size: NA
cdr3_aa: CASSLAGQAVNSPLHF; cdr3_nt: TGCGCCAGCAGCTTGGCGGGACAGGCCGTAAATTCACCCCTCCACTTT; j_call: TRBJ1-6; v_call: TRBV5-1; d_call: TRBD1; clone_size: NA
cdr3_aa: CASRYRDNRNSPLHF; cdr3_nt: TGTGCCAGCAGGTACCGGGACAACCGTAATTCACCCCTCCACTTT; j_call: TRBJ1-6; v_call: TRBV6-2/TRBV6-3; d_call: NA; clone_size: NA
cdr3_aa: CASSQNRVAGTSYEQYF; cdr3_nt: TGTGCCAGCTCACAGAACCGCGTGGCAGGTACATCCTACGAGCAGTACTTC; j_call: TRBJ2-7; v_call: TRBV18; d_call: NA; clone_size: NA
cdr3_aa: CASRAGTGGSPLHF; cdr3_nt: TGTGCCAGCAGGGCCGGGACAGGGGGTTCACCCCTCCACTTT; j_call: TRBJ1-6; v_call: TRBV28; d_call: TRBD1; clone_size: NA
cdr3_aa: CASSKPARAKNIQYF; cdr3_nt: TGTGCCAGCAGCAAACCCGCCAGGGCCAAAAACATTCAGTACTTC; j_call: TRBJ2-4; v_call: TRBV21-1; d_call: NA; clone_size: NA
cdr3_aa: CASSQQASGGNEQFF; cdr3_nt: TGTGCCAGCTCGCAGCAGGCTAGCGGCGGCAATGAGCAGTTCTTC; j_call: TRBJ2-1; v_call: TRBV18; d_call: TRBD2; clone_size: NA
cdr3_aa: CASSEGSRTRRPYNEQFF; cdr3_nt: TGTGCCAGCAGTGAAGGCAGTCGAACCCGTCGACCCTACAATGAGCAGTTCTTC; j_call: TRBJ2-1; v_call: TRBV6-1; d_call: NA; clone_size: NA
cdr3_aa: CASSLGNTPSGNSPLHF; cdr3_nt: TGCGCCAGCAGCTTGGGTAACACTCCTTCGGGTAATTCACCCCTCCACTTT; j_call: TRBJ1-6; v_call: TRBV5-1; d_call: NA; clone_size: NA
cdr3_aa: CASSYRMDFSYNEQFF; cdr3_nt: TGTGCCAGCAGTTACAGAATGGACTTCTCCTACAATGAGCAGTTCTTC; j_call: TRBJ2-1; v_call: TRBV6-6; d_call: NA; clone_size: once
cdr3_aa: CASSVGRTATNEQYF; cdr3_nt: TGTGCCAGCAGCGTAGGTCGCACAGCGACGAACGAGCAGTACTTC; j_call: TRBJ2-7; v_call: TRBV9; d_call: NA; clone_size: NA
cdr3_aa: CASSSGTGASNQPQHF; cdr3_nt: TGTGCCAGCAGTTCCGGGACAGGGGCCAGCAATCAGCCCCAGCATTTT; j_call: TRBJ1-5; v_call: TRBV28; d_call: TRBD1; clone_size: NA
cdr3_aa: CASSLALGGGGELFF; cdr3_nt: TGTGCCAGCAGCTTAGCGCTAGGGGGCGGCGGGGAGCTGTTTTTT; j_call: TRBJ2-2; v_call: TRBV7-2; d_call: TRBD1; clone_size: once
cdr3_aa: CASALAQKQPQHF; cdr3_nt: TGTGCCAGTGCCTTGGCCCAGAAACAGCCCCAGCATTTT; j_call: TRBJ1-5; v_call: TRBV11-2; d_call: NA; clone_size: few
cdr3_aa: CASSRTSGGIQYF; cdr3_nt: TGTGCCAGCAGCAGGACTAGCGGAGGCATTCAGTACTTC; j_call: TRBJ2-4; v_call: TRBV7-3; d_call: TRBD2; clone_size: NA
cdr3_aa: CAWSVIIGEGEQFF; cdr3_nt: TGTGCCTGGAGTGTAATCATCGGGGAGGGTGAGCAGTTCTTC; j_call: TRBJ2-1; v_call: TRBV30; d_call: TRBD2; clone_size: NA
cdr3_aa: CASSDRLGEQYF; cdr3_nt: TGTGCCAGCAGTGACAGACTGGGGGAGCAGTACTTC; j_call: TRBJ2-7; v_call: TRBV6-1; d_call: NA; clone_size: few
cdr3_aa: CASSVRLAGFSSYNEQFF; cdr3_nt: TGTGCCAGCAGCGTAAGGCTAGCGGGATTCAGCTCCTACAATGAGCAGTTCTTC; j_call: TRBJ2-1; v_call: TRBV9; d_call: TRBD2; clone_size: NA
cdr3_aa: CASSRPGTGSTEAFF; cdr3_nt: TGCGCCAGCAGCCGCCCCGGGACAGGGAGCACTGAAGCTTTCTTT; j_call: TRBJ1-1; v_call: TRBV4-3; d_call: TRBD1; clone_size: NA
cdr3_aa: CASTDTGSSNYGYTF; cdr3_nt: TGTGCCAGTACCGACACCGGGAGTTCTAACTATGGCTACACCTTC; j_call: TRBJ1-2; v_call: TRBV19; d_call: NA; clone_size: NA
cdr3_aa: CASSVAAGELFF; cdr3_nt: TGTGCCAGCAGCGTAGCGGCCGGGGAGCTGTTTTTT; j_call: TRBJ2-2; v_call: TRBV9; d_call: NA; clone_size: NA
cdr3_aa: CASTPSTPPGELFF; cdr3_nt: TGTGCCAGCACCCCAAGTACCCCCCCGGGGGAGCTGTTTTTT; j_call: TRBJ2-2; v_call: TRBV6-6; d_call: NA; clone_size: once
cdr3_aa: CASSTRGVGLGDQYF; cdr3_nt: TGTGCCAGCAGCACCCGCGGGGTGGGACTGGGGGACCAGTACTTC; j_call: TRBJ2-5; v_call: TRBV7-9; d_call: NA; clone_size: NA
cdr3_aa: CSASIGGNEQYF; cdr3_nt: TGCAGTGCTAGTATCGGGGGTAACGAGCAGTACTTC; j_call: TRBJ2-7; v_call: TRBV20-1; d_call: NA; clone_size: NA
cdr3_aa: CASRYREEGTEAFF; cdr3_nt: TGTGCCAGCAGGTACAGGGAGGAAGGCACTGAAGCTTTCTTT; j_call: TRBJ1-1; v_call: TRBV2; d_call: NA; clone_size: NA
cdr3_aa: CASSPRRDGANYGYTF; cdr3_nt: TGTGCCAGCAGCCCCCGCAGGGACGGGGCGAACTATGGCTACACCTTC; j_call: TRBJ1-2; v_call: TRBV16; d_call: NA; clone_size: NA
cdr3_aa: CASSPDQRLEQYF; cdr3_nt: TGTGCCAGCAGCCCGGACCAGCGCTTGGAGCAGTACTTC; j_call: TRBJ2-7; v_call: TRBV3-1/TRBV3-2; d_call: NA; clone_size: NA
cdr3_aa: CATSRVGGTGNTIYF; cdr3_nt: TGTGCCACCAGCAGAGTGGGAGGGACTGGAAACACCATATATTTT; j_call: TRBJ1-3; v_call: TRBV15; d_call: NA; clone_size: NA
cdr3_aa: CASSPRSYEQYF; cdr3_nt: TGTGCCAGCAGCCCCCGTTCCTACGAGCAGTACTTC; j_call: TRBJ2-7; v_call: TRBV6-5; d_call: NA; clone_size: NA
cdr3_aa: CASSVIPTSGDYNEQFF; cdr3_nt: TGTGCCAGCAGCGTAATACCGACTAGCGGGGACTACAATGAGCAGTTCTTC; j_call: TRBJ2-1; v_call: TRBV9; d_call: TRBD2; clone_size: NA
cdr3_aa: CASSVVQGGTDTQYF; cdr3_nt: TGTGCCAGCAGCGTAGTACAGGGTGGAACAGATACGCAGTATTTT; j_call: TRBJ2-3; v_call: TRBV9; d_call: NA; clone_size: NA
cdr3_aa: CASSQDNSWYNEQFF; cdr3_nt: TGCGCCAGCAGCCAAGATAATAGCTGGTACAATGAGCAGTTCTTC; j_call: TRBJ2-1; v_call: TRBV4-1; d_call: NA; clone_size: few
cdr3_aa: CASSQVATGELFF; cdr3_nt: TGTGCCAGCAGCCAAGTCGCCACCGGGGAGCTGTTTTTT; j_call: TRBJ2-2; v_call: TRBV3-1/TRBV3-2; d_call: NA; clone_size: NA
cdr3_aa: CASSSAPTGYGYTF; cdr3_nt: TGCGCCAGCAGCTCGGCCCCGACGGGCTATGGCTACACCTTC; j_call: TRBJ1-2; v_call: TRBV5-1; d_call: NA; clone_size: few
cdr3_aa: CASSLSTGANEQFF; cdr3_nt: TGTGCCAGCAGCTTATCTACAGGGGCTAATGAGCAGTTCTTC; j_call: TRBJ2-1; v_call: TRBV11-2; d_call: TRBD1; clone_size: NA
cdr3_aa: CASSSPDRPYEQYF; cdr3_nt: TGTGCCAGCAGTAGTCCGGACAGGCCCTACGAGCAGTACTTC; j_call: TRBJ2-7; v_call: TRBV28; d_call: TRBD1; clone_size: NA
cdr3_aa: CASSQVPSDGYTF; cdr3_nt: TGTGCCAGCAGCCAAGTTCCTTCGGACGGCTACACCTTC; j_call: TRBJ1-2; v_call: TRBV3-1/TRBV3-2; d_call: NA; clone_size: NA
cdr3_aa: CASSTGTGSSYEQYF; cdr3_nt: TGTGCCAGTAGTACAGGAACGGGAAGCTCCTACGAGCAGTACTTC; j_call: TRBJ2-7; v_call: TRBV19; d_call: NA; clone_size: NA
cdr3_aa: CASSFASGSYEQYF; cdr3_nt: TGTGCCAGCAGCTTTGCTAGCGGGAGCTACGAGCAGTACTTC; j_call: TRBJ2-7; v_call: TRBV7-3; d_call: TRBD2; clone_size: NA
cdr3_aa: CASTSAGTGVSDTQYF; cdr3_nt: TGTGCCAGCACTTCAGCCGGGACAGGGGTTTCAGATACGCAGTATTTT; j_call: TRBJ2-3; v_call: TRBV28; d_call: TRBD1; clone_size: NA
cdr3_aa: CASSPFERGINIQYF; cdr3_nt: TGTGCCAGCAGCCCCTTCGAGCGGGGGATAAACATTCAGTACTTC; j_call: TRBJ2-4; v_call: TRBV13; d_call: TRBD2; clone_size: once